This TCR beta chain was obtained from a study of blood T cells in healthy people across ages. V shed 1 base, J shed 3 bases, and the junction held 7 bases outside the gene matches. Germline V gene data show CDR1 as DFQATT and CDR2 as SNEGSKA (reference sequence). There are 17 residues in the CDR3. The use of a sample-barcoded 5' primer and a J-beta primer mix characterized a second PCR of about 7 to 12 cycles. TCRdb re-analysed the 5' RACE reads in MiXCR, keeping a single row per CDR3 protein. The sample lists 790,000 or so distinct CDR3 sequences, 46% occurring once. Notes on the study in general: Roughly linear age-related decline in beta diversity appeared, significant by age about 40. Greater diversity and more naive CD4+ cells were seen in long-lived donors than in aged donors.

This clonotype was seen more than once but under ten times. Its antigen is still unknown. The sample taken for sequencing was blood. The chain couples TRBV20-1 to TRBJ2-1; 12 nucleotides align to TRBD2. This receptor was obtained from a man at least 80 years old in good health. The CDR3 DNA reads as TGCAGTGCTAGAGTACTAGCGGGAGGATCCGGCTACAATGAGCAGTTCTTC. It is translated as CSARVLAGGSGYNEQFF.